A single sample gave rise to the 5 T cell receptor beta chains below, sequenced in a study of cytomegalovirus exposure and HLA in healthy donors. In the PCR, 60 Vbeta and 13 Jbeta primers were used. TCRdb keeps only in-frame clones here, not all; method: immunoSEQ multiplex PCR. The data show around 150,000 clones, with 71% seen just once and about 2.7% held by the top ten. The sequenced material came from PBMCs. The receptors stem from a woman between 25 and 40 years old in good health and CMV-seronegative.

V usage is TRBV15 and J usage is TRBJ1-5; 11 bases match TRBD1. Germline assignment: CDR1 LNHNV and CDR2 YYDKDF (reference sequence). The CDR3 has 15 residues. V lost 3 bases, J lost 5 bases, and 3 bases stayed unmatched. The CDR3 loop reads CATSRDRGPHQPQHF. For the CDR3, the DNA is TGTGCCACCAGCAGGGACAGGGGGCCTCATCAGCCCCAGCATTTT.

The chain uses TRBV15 and TRBJ1-5, with a possible D match to TRBD1 (6 bases). The CDR3 loop spans 17 amino acids. V lost 3 bases, J lost 0 bases, and 15 bases lay in between. Germline lookup yields CDR1 LNHNV and CDR2 YYDKDF (reference sequence). The CDR3 sequence is CATSSALDRYSNQPQHF. CDR3 DNA: TGTGCCACCAGCAGCGCCTTGGACAGATATAGCAATCAGCCCCAGCATTTT.

The chain is built from TRBV6-5 and TRBJ2-2; weak D call: TRBD1 (6 bases). V lost 8 bases to trimming and J lost 0 bases, with 10 bases between them. This CDR3 region has 14 residues. From germline, CDR1 is MNHEY and CDR2 SVGAGI. The CDR3 sequence is CASWTVANTGELFF. The CDR3, as DNA: TGTGCCAGCTGGACAGTTGCGAACACCGGGGAGCTGTTTTTT.

V usage is TRBV19 and J usage is TRBJ2-2, with D unclear. The V gene lost 5 bases and the J gene lost 1 base, with 11 bases spanning the gap. The CDR3 runs to 15 residues. From germline, CDR1 is LNHDA and CDR2 SQIVND (reference sequence). The CDR3 reads CASSLWAGNTGELFF. The CDR3 DNA is TGTGCCAGTAGTCTCTGGGCAGGGAACACCGGGGAGCTGTTTTTT.

The J gene is TRBJ2-1, the V gene TRBV30; no firm D call. Trimming shortened V by 5 bases and J by 4 bases, and 6 bases separated the two germline ends. The CDR3 sequence is 11 residues long. CDR1 is GTSNPN, CDR2 SVGIG, per germline (reference sequence). DNA of the CDR3: TGTGCCTGGCTACAGTACAATGAGCAGTTCTTC. Its protein product is CAWLQYNEQFF.